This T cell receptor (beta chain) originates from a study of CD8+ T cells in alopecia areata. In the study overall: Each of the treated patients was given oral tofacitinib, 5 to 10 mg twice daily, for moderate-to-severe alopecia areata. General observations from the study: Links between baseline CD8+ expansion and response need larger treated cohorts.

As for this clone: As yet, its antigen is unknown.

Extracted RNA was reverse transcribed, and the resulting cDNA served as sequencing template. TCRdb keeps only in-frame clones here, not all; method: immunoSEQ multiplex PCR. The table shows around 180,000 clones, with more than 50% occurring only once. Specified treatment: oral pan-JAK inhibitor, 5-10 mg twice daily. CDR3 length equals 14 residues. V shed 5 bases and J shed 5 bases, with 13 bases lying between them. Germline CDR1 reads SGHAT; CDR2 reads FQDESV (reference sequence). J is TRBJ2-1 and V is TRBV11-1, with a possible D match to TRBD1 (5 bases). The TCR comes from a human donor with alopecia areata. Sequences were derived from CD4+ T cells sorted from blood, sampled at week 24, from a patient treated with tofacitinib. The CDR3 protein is CASSQLTVDNEQFF. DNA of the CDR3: TGTGCCAGCAGCCAATTGACAGTTGACAATGAGCAGTTCTTC. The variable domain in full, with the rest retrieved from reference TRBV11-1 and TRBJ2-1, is EAEVAQSPRYKITEKSQAVAFWCDPISGHATLYWYRQILGQGPELLVQFQDESVVDDSQLPKDRFSAERLKGVDSTLKIQPAELGDSAMYLCASSQLTVDNEQFFGPGTRLTVL.